This T cell receptor (beta chain) was observed in a study of PD-L1 blockade in urothelial cancer. Germline CDR1 is SGHNT and CDR2 is YYREEE (reference sequence). There are 15 residues in the CDR3. The V and J ends lost 3 bases and 4 bases, in that order; junction bases with no gene match: 7. Time point described: pretreatment peripheral blood. This table comes from immunoSEQ multiplex PCR, and its TCRdb copy is limited to in-frame clones, with some not included. The data show more than 75,000 clones, over 80% seen once. Only one count was recorded for this clone. The V gene is TRBV5-4, the J gene TRBJ2-3; 8 bases agree with TRBD2. The sequence was collected from a man in his sixties with urothelial cancer. The starting material was PBMCs, obtained around atezolizumab (anti-PD-L1) treatment. The CDR3 DNA reads as TGTGCCAGCAGCTCTAGCGGGTTCTCCGCAGATACGCAGTATTTT. It yields the protein CASSSSGFSADTQYF.